These T cell receptor beta chains were read from a single sample in a study of PD-1 blockade in classical Hodgkin lymphoma. Sequencing was performed with immunoSEQ multiplex PCR; in TCRdb, only in-frame clones are kept and a portion is missing. Of some 53,000 clones in the sample, around nine tenths were seen once. This sample comprised peripheral blood mononuclear cells (PBMCs), obtained before the fourth cycle of nivolumab. The origin of the receptors is a human donor with classical Hodgkin lymphoma. CDR3s include the opening cysteine and the closing phenylalanine or tryptophan. D genes are given only for firm matches. Some rows have no size entry. The others give once, few or many, or a class for an expanded clone.

.,TRBD2,TRBJ2-7,TRBV2,TGTGCCAGCATGGCTAGCGGAGTCTCCTACGAGCAGTACTTC,CASMASGVSYEQYF
.,.,TRBJ1-1,TRBV19,TGTGCCAGTAGTATAAGGAGGGGGATCGACGTCTGGGCGGTAGCTGAAGCTTTCTTT,CASSIRRGIDVWAVAEAFF
.,.,TRBJ1-4,TRBV18,TGTGCCAGCTCACCAAAGTCCTGGGCAACTAATGAAAAACTGTTTTTT,CASSPKSWATNEKLFF
.,TRBD1,TRBJ2-1,TRBV9,TGTGCCAGCAGCGTTTCGGGACAGACCTACAATGAGCAGTTCTTC,CASSVSGQTYNEQFF
.,TRBD1,TRBJ1-2,TRBV14,TGTGCCAGCAGCAGGGACAGTCCTCAGTATGGCTACACCTTC,CASSRDSPQYGYTF
.,TRBD1,TRBJ1-2,TRBV7-3,TGTGCCAGCAGCTTAACTGACAGGGGATCGGGTGGCTACACCTTC,CASSLTDRGSGGYTF
.,.,TRBJ1-4,TRBV27,TGTGCCAGCAGTGCACGGCGAGCTAATGAAAAGCTGTTTTTT,CASSARRANEKLFF
.,.,TRBJ2-1,TRBV28,TGTGCCAGCAGTTTTCGAGGGAGGCCCTACAATGAGCAGTTCTTC,CASSFRGRPYNEQFF
.,.,TRBJ1-6,TRBV7-6,TGTGCCAGCAGCTCCGAACCGGTCGGGGATAGTTCTTCACCCCTCCACTTT,CASSSEPVGDSSSPLHF
.,.,TRBJ1-1,TRBV5-1,TGCGCCAGCAGCTTGGAGGGCGCGAACACTGAAGCTTTCTTT,CASSLEGANTEAFF
.,.,TRBJ1-2,TRBV9,TGTGCCAGCAGCGTAGAACCAATGGTTTTATCAGGTGGCTACACCTTC,CASSVEPMVLSGGYTF
.,TRBD1,TRBJ1-1,TRBV5-4,TGTGCCAGCAGCCGGATTCAGGGGGCCGACACTGAAGCTTTCTTT,CASSRIQGADTEAFF
few,.,TRBJ2-7,TRBV7-6,TGTGCCAGCAGCCCTCGCAGGGATGGGAAATCCGAGCAGTACTTC,CASSPRRDGKSEQYF
.,.,TRBJ2-1,TRBV28,TGTGCCAGCATCCCGTCCGGGGGAGAGAAAAATGAGCAGTTCTTC,CASIPSGGEKNEQFF
.,.,TRBJ2-3,TRBV7-8,TGTGCCAGCAGCTTAGGCCCGTGGCAGGGCCCAGATACGCAGTATTTT,CASSLGPWQGPDTQYF
.,.,TRBJ2-6,TRBV28,TGTGCCAGCAGTTTTACACAGATGTCTGGGGCCAACGTCCTGACTTTC,CASSFTQMSGANVLTF
.,TRBD1,TRBJ1-5,TRBV27,TGTGCCAGCAGTCCCCGGACAGGGGAGAATCAGCCCCAGCATTTT,CASSPRTGENQPQHF
.,.,TRBJ1-1,TRBV2,TGTGCCAGCAGTGAACCAGGGTACACTGAAGCTTTCTTT,CASSEPGYTEAFF
.,.,TRBJ2-5,TRBV7-6,TGTGCCAGCAGCCCATCGGGGGAGACCCAGTACTTC,CASSPSGETQYF
.,TRBD1,TRBJ1-5,TRBV6-1,TGTGCCAGCAGGCCACCCGGGACAGACAATCAGCCCCAGCATTTT,CASRPPGTDNQPQHF
.,.,TRBJ1-5,TRBV6-6,TGTGCCAGCAGACGGGGACATCCAGATCAGCCCCAGCATTTT,CASRRGHPDQPQHF
.,.,TRBJ1-1,TRBV5-6,TGTGCCAGCAGCGATCCAGGGATGATCACTGAAGCTTTCTTT,CASSDPGMITEAFF